This is a list of T cell receptor beta chains from one sample in a study of blood T cell repertoires in COVID-19. Sequenced by immunoSEQ multiplex PCR; TCRdb stores in-frame clones only, minus some. The data hold a few hundred thousand clones, with under 90% observed a single time. The source material was peripheral blood. The receptors shown here come from a woman in her thirties or forties who had recovered from COVID-19. Both conserved end residues are part of each CDR3. Each record gives: J gene, V gene, D gene, clone size, CDR3 DNA, CDR3 protein. D genes are given only for firm matches. The size field is filled for only some rows; it gives once, few, many or a size class.

j_call: TRBJ2-3; v_call: TRBV6-5; d_call: .; clone_size: .; cdr3_nt: TGTGCCAGCAGTTACTCGAGCCAAACAGATACGCAGTATTTT; cdr3_aa: CASSYSSQTDTQYF
j_call: TRBJ2-1; v_call: TRBV6-4; d_call: TRBD2; clone_size: .; cdr3_nt: TGTGCCAGCAGTAAATTAGCGGGAGGAACCTACAATGAGCAGTTCTTC; cdr3_aa: CASSKLAGGTYNEQFF
j_call: TRBJ1-1; v_call: TRBV27; d_call: .; clone_size: few; cdr3_nt: TGTGCCAGCAGTTTGTCCCCACAGGGCGACACTGAAGCTTTCTTT; cdr3_aa: CASSLSPQGDTEAFF
j_call: TRBJ2-1; v_call: TRBV3-1/TRBV3-2; d_call: TRBD2; clone_size: few; cdr3_nt: TGTGCCAGCAGCCCTCGTTCTAGCGGGGTCGGGCGGCGATGGGAGCAGTTCTTC; cdr3_aa: CASSPRSSGVGRRWEQFF
j_call: TRBJ2-1; v_call: TRBV30; d_call: TRBD2; clone_size: .; cdr3_nt: TGTGCCTGGAGTCGGACTAGCGGGATTGGGGATGAGCAGTTCTTC; cdr3_aa: CAWSRTSGIGDEQFF
j_call: TRBJ2-5; v_call: TRBV5-1; d_call: .; clone_size: .; cdr3_nt: TGCGCCAGCAGCGAGGGCTCGGGCGGGGAGACCCAGTACTTC; cdr3_aa: CASSEGSGGETQYF
j_call: TRBJ2-5; v_call: TRBV2; d_call: .; clone_size: .; cdr3_nt: TGTGCCAGCAGTGAAGTCTCGCAGAACCAAGAGACCCAGTACTTC; cdr3_aa: CASSEVSQNQETQYF
j_call: TRBJ2-1; v_call: TRBV11-1; d_call: .; clone_size: .; cdr3_nt: TGTGCCAGCAGCCCCAGACAGTCCTCCTACAATGAGCAGTTCTTC; cdr3_aa: CASSPRQSSYNEQFF
j_call: TRBJ2-2; v_call: TRBV5-1; d_call: TRBD1; clone_size: .; cdr3_nt: TGCGCCAGCAGCTTTGAGGGACAGGCGAACACCGGGGAGCTGTTTTTT; cdr3_aa: CASSFEGQANTGELFF
j_call: TRBJ2-7; v_call: TRBV7-9; d_call: TRBD1; clone_size: .; cdr3_nt: TGTGCCAGCAGCTTAGTTTCGGGACAGGGCACCTACGAGCAGTACTTC; cdr3_aa: CASSLVSGQGTYEQYF
j_call: TRBJ2-7; v_call: TRBV3-1/TRBV3-2; d_call: TRBD1; clone_size: .; cdr3_nt: TGTGCCAGCAGCCGACCGGGACAGGGTAGCAACGAGCAGTACTTC; cdr3_aa: CASSRPGQGSNEQYF
j_call: TRBJ1-1; v_call: TRBV6-1; d_call: .; clone_size: .; cdr3_nt: TGTGCCAGCAGTGAATTAAGCGGAGTTGAAGCTTTCTTT; cdr3_aa: CASSELSGVEAFF
j_call: TRBJ2-3; v_call: TRBV7-2; d_call: TRBD2; clone_size: .; cdr3_nt: TGTGCCAGCAGCTTAGCGGGAGGGCCCCCAGATACGCAGTATTTT; cdr3_aa: CASSLAGGPPDTQYF
j_call: TRBJ2-7; v_call: TRBV14; d_call: TRBD1; clone_size: .; cdr3_nt: TGTGCCAGCAGCCAAGAATCGAGACAGGGGGTTTACGAGCAGTACTTC; cdr3_aa: CASSQESRQGVYEQYF
j_call: TRBJ2-7; v_call: TRBV3-1/TRBV3-2; d_call: .; clone_size: .; cdr3_nt: TGTGCCAGCAGCCAAGATTACCTAGACTACGAGCAGTACTTC; cdr3_aa: CASSQDYLDYEQYF
j_call: TRBJ2-3; v_call: TRBV14; d_call: .; clone_size: .; cdr3_nt: TGTGCCAGCAGCAAACAAGGGGGGGATAGCGGCCCCACAGATACGCAGTATTTT; cdr3_aa: CASSKQGGDSGPTDTQYF
j_call: TRBJ1-2; v_call: TRBV5-4; d_call: .; clone_size: .; cdr3_nt: TGTGCCAGCAGATCGGGCACGGGGGACTTCTATGGCTACACCTTC; cdr3_aa: CASRSGTGDFYGYTF
j_call: TRBJ2-5; v_call: TRBV2; d_call: .; clone_size: .; cdr3_nt: TGTGCCAGCATGCCCGGTTGGGGCGAGACCCAGTACTTC; cdr3_aa: CASMPGWGETQYF
j_call: TRBJ2-2; v_call: TRBV5-1; d_call: .; clone_size: .; cdr3_nt: TGCGCCAGCAGCTTGGGGGACCCAGGGACACCGAACACCGGGGAGCTGTTTTTT; cdr3_aa: CASSLGDPGTPNTGELFF
j_call: TRBJ1-2; v_call: TRBV28; d_call: .; clone_size: .; cdr3_nt: TGTGCCAGCAGTCTCGGGGGGCCCTATGGCTACACCTTC; cdr3_aa: CASSLGGPYGYTF
j_call: TRBJ1-1; v_call: TRBV19; d_call: .; clone_size: .; cdr3_nt: TGTGCCAGTAGTATGGTGGGGGGCACTGAAGCTTTCTTT; cdr3_aa: CASSMVGGTEAFF
j_call: TRBJ1-3; v_call: TRBV28; d_call: .; clone_size: .; cdr3_nt: TGTGCCAGCCTTTCCTGGGGTGGGGGGTCGAACTCTGGAAACACCATATATTTT; cdr3_aa: CASLSWGGGSNSGNTIYF
j_call: TRBJ2-1; v_call: TRBV7-2; d_call: .; clone_size: .; cdr3_nt: TGTGCCAGCAGCTTAATTGGGGGGAAGCTCAATGAGCAGTTCTTC; cdr3_aa: CASSLIGGKLNEQFF
j_call: TRBJ1-1; v_call: TRBV5-6; d_call: .; clone_size: .; cdr3_nt: TGTGCCAGCAGCCCATCAGGGTATAACACTGAAGCTTTCTTT; cdr3_aa: CASSPSGYNTEAFF
j_call: TRBJ2-1; v_call: TRBV3-1/TRBV3-2; d_call: TRBD1; clone_size: .; cdr3_nt: TGTGCCAGCAGCATGTGGAGGACAGGAGATTACAATGAGCAGTTCTTC; cdr3_aa: CASSMWRTGDYNEQFF